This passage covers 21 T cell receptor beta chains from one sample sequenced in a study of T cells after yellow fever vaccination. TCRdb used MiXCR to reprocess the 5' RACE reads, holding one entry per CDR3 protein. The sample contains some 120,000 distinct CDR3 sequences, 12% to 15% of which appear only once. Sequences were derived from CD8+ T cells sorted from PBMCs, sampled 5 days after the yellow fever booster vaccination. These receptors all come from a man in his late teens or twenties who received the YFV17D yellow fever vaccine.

CDR3 DNA sequence: TGTGCCATCAGTGTGGACACGATCTATGGCTACACCTTC. It translates to CAISVDTIYGYTF. The chain carries TRBV10-3 and TRBJ1-2; perhaps TRBD1 as D (5 bases). V dropped 4 bases and J dropped 4 bases, with 10 bases sitting between them. The V gene's germline CDR1 is ENHRY and CDR2 SYGVKD. The CDR3 is 13 residues long.

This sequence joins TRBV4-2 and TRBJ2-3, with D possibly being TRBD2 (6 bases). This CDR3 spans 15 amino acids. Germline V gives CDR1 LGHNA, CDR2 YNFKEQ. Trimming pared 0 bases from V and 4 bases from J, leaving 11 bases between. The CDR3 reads CASSQEGGVSDTQYF. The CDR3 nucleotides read TGTGCCAGCAGCCAAGAAGGCGGGGTCTCAGATACGCAGTATTTT.

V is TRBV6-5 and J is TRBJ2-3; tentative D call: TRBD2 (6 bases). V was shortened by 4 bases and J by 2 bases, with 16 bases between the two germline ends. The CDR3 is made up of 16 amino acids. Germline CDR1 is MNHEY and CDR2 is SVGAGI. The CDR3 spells CASSFRTTPTTDTQYF. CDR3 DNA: TGTGCCAGCAGTTTCAGGACTACCCCCACCACAGATACGCAGTATTTT.

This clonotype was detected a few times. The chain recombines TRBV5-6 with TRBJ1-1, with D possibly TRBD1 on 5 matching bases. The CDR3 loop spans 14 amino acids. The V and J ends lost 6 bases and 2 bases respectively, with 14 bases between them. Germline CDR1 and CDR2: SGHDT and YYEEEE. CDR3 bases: TGTGCCAGCACCCCGGGGGGGGGTAACACTGAAGCTTTCTTT. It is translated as CASTPGGGNTEAFF.

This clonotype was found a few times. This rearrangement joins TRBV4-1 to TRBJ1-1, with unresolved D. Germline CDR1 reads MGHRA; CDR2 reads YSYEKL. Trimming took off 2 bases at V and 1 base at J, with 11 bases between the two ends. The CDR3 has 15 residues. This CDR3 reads CASSQTAAGNTEAFF. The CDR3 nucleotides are TGCGCCAGCAGCCAAACCGCGGCAGGGAACACTGAAGCTTTCTTT.

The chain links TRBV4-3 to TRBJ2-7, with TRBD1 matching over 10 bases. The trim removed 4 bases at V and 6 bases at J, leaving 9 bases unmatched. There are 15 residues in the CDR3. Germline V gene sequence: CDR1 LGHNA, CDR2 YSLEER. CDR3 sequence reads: CASSPFSGTGVEQYF. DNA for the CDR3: TGCGCCAGCAGCCCCTTTTCCGGGACAGGGGTCGAGCAGTACTTC.

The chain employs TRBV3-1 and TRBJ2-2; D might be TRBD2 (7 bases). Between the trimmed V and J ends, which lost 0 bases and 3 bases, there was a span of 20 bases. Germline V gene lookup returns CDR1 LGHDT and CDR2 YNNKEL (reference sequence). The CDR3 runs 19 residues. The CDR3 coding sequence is TGTGCCAGCAGCCAAGAGATCCGACCGCGGGGGCCTTACACCGGGGAGCTGTTTTTT. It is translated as CASSQEIRPRGPYTGELFF.

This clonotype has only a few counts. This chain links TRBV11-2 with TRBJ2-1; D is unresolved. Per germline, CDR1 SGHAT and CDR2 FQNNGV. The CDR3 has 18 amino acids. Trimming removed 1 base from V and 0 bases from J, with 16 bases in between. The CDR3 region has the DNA TGTGCCAGCAGCTTAGGGGTAACTCACCCCCTCTCCTACAATGAGCAGTTCTTC. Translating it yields CASSLGVTHPLSYNEQFF.

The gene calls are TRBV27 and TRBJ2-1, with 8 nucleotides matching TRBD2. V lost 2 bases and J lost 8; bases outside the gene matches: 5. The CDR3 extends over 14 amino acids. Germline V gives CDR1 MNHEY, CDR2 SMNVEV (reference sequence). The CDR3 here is CASSLGLAGHEQFF. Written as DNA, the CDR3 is TGTGCCAGCAGTTTAGGGCTAGCGGGCCATGAGCAGTTCTTC.

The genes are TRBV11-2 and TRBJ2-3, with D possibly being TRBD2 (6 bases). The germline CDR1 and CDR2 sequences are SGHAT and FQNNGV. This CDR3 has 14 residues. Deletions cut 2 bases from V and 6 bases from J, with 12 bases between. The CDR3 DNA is TGTGCCAGCAGCTTACGACTAGTTGTGGATACGCAGTATTTT. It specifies CASSLRLVVDTQYF.

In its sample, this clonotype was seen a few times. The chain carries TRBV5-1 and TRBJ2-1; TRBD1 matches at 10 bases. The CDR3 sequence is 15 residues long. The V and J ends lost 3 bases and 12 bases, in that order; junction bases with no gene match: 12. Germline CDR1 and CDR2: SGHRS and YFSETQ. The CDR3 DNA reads TGCGCCAGCAGCTGGGGACAGGGGCCAAGGGAAGGGCAGTTCTTC. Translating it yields CASSWGQGPREGQFF.

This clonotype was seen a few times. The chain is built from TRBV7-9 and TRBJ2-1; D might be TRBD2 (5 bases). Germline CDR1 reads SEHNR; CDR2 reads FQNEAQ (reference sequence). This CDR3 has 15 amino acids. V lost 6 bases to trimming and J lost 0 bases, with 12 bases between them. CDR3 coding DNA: TGTGCCAGCAGTCGGACGGAGGTCTCCTACAATGAGCAGTTCTTC. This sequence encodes CASSRTEVSYNEQFF.

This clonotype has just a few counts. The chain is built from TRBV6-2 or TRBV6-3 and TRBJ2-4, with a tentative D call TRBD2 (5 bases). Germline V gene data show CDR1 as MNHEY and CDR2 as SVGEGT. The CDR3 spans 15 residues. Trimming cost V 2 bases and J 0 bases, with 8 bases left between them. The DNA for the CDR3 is TGTGCCAGCAGTTACAGGGAGATAGCCAAAAACATTCAGTACTTC. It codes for CASSYREIAKNIQYF.

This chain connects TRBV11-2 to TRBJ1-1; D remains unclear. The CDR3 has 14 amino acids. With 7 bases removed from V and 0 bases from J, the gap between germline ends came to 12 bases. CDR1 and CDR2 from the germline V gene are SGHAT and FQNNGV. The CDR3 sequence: CASTLPFLNTEAFF. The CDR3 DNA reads TGTGCCAGCACCCTCCCGTTCTTGAACACTGAAGCTTTCTTT.

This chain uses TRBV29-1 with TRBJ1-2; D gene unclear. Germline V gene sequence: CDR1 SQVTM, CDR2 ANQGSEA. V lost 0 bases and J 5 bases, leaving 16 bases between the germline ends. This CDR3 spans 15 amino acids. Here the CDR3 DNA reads TGCAGCGTTGAAGATACGGCGGAGGAAATTTATGGCTACACCTTC. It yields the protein CSVEDTAEEIYGYTF.

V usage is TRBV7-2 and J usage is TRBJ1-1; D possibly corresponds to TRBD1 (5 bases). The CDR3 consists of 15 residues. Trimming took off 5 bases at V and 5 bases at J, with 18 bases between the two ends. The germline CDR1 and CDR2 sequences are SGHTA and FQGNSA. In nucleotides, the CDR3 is TGTGCCAGCAGCCTCGCGCGGGGGGTTGGGACTGAAGCTTTCTTT. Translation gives CASSLARGVGTEAFF. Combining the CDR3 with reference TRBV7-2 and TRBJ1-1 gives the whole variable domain GAGVSQSPSNKVTEKGKDVELRCDPISGHTALYWYRQSLGQGLEFLIYFQGNSAPDKSGLPSDRFSAERTGGSVSTLTIQRTQQEDSAVYLCASSLARGVGTEAFFGQGTRLTVV.

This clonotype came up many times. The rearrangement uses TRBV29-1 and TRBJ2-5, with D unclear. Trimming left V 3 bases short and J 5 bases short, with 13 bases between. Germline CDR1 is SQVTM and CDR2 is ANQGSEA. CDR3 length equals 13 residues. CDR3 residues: CSVDLVPGETQYF. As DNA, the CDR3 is TGCAGCGTTGATTTAGTTCCTGGTGAGACCCAGTACTTC.

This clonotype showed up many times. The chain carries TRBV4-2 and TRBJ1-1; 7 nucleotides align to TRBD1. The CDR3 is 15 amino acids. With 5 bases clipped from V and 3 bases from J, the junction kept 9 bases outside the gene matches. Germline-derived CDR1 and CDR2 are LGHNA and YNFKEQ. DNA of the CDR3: TGTGCCAGCAGCGAACAGGGGCCCGAGGACACTGAAGCTTTCTTT. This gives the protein CASSEQGPEDTEAFF.

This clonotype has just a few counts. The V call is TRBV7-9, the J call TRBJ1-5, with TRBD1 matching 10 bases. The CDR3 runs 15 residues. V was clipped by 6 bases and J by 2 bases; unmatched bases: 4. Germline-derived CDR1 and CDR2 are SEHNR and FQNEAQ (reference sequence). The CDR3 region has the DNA TGTGCCAGCAGATCAGGGACAGGGGGCAATCAGCCCCAGCATTTT. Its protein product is CASRSGTGGNQPQHF. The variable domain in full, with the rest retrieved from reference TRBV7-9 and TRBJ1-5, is DTGVSQNPRHKITKRGQNVTFRCDPISEHNRLYWYRQTLGQGPEFLTYFQNEAQLEKSRLLSDRFSAERPKGSFSTLEIQRTEQGDSAMYLCASRSGTGGNQPQHFGDGTRLSIL.

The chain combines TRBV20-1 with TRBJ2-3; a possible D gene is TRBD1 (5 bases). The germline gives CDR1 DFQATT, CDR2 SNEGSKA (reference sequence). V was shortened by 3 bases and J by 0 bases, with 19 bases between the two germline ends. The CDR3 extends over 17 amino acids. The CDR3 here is CSARIPRVQLSTDTQYF. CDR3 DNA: TGCAGTGCTAGGATTCCCAGGGTTCAGCTTAGCACAGATACGCAGTATTTT.

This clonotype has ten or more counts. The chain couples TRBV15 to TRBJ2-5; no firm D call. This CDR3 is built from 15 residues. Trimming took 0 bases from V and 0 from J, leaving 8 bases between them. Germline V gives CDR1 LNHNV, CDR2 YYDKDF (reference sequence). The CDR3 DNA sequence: TGTGCCACCAGCAGAGATCATCAGAACCAAGAGACCCAGTACTTC. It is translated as CATSRDHQNQETQYF.